Below, 4 T cell receptor beta chains from the same sample are listed, as sequenced in a study of T cells after yellow fever vaccination. TCRdb passed the 5' RACE reads through MiXCR, listing each CDR3 protein once. The table lists 200,000 to 300,000 distinct CDR3 sequences, 3.6% of them singletons. Sequenced here: PBMCs, sampled 15 days after the yellow fever booster vaccination. These receptors were obtained from a man aged 18-30 years who received the YFV17D yellow fever vaccine.

V is TRBV27 and J is TRBJ2-5; D perhaps matches TRBD1 (6 bases). This CDR3 has 13 amino acids. V was shortened by 4 bases and J by 3 bases, with 9 bases between the two germline ends. Germline assignment: CDR1 MNHEY and CDR2 SMNVEV (reference sequence). CDR3 region: CASSWDMEETQYF. CDR3 bases: TGTGCCAGCAGTTGGGACATGGAAGAGACCCAGTACTTC.

At least ten counts were recorded for this clonotype. This rearrangement joins TRBV7-9 to TRBJ1-5; D gene unclear. Deletions cut 2 bases from V and 11 bases from J, with 13 bases between. Germline V gene sequence: CDR1 SEHNR, CDR2 FQNEAQ (reference sequence). The CDR3 length is 13 residues. The DNA for the CDR3 is TGTGCCAGCAGCTTATTGCCGGATGAGGCCCAGCATTTT. Translated, it gives CASSLLPDEAQHF.

The CDR3 protein is CASSPRRTGDNQPQHF. The CDR3 DNA reads as TGTGCCAGTAGTCCCCGCCGGACAGGGGACAATCAGCCCCAGCATTTT. The chain is built from TRBV19 and TRBJ1-5, with TRBD1 identical over 9 bases. The CDR3 runs to 16 residues. Losses at the gene ends were 5 bases for V and 3 bases for J; bases not matched to a gene: 8. CDR1 and CDR2 from the germline V gene are LNHDA and SQIVND (reference sequence).

This clonotype was observed at least ten times. The chain joins TRBV5-1 to TRBJ1-4; D might be TRBD1 (5 bases). Germline lookup yields CDR1 SGHRS and CDR2 YFSETQ. CDR3 length: 14 amino acids. Trimming stripped 4 bases from V and 8 bases from J, with 15 bases between. For the CDR3, the DNA is TGCGCCAGCAGCGAGACAGATAGTAGGGAAAAACTGTTTTTT. It yields the protein CASSETDSREKLFF.